The sequence of this T cell receptor (beta chain) was determined in a study of OX40 agonist ivuxolimab in advanced cancers. As for this clone: One junction end disagrees with the germline gene, perhaps due to a read error.

From germline, CDR1 is MGHRA and CDR2 YSYEKL. The CDR3 is 14 residues long. TCRdb's copy holds only in-frame clones and misses some; the assay was immunoSEQ multiplex PCR. The repertoire includes 50,000 to 70,000 clones, approximately 90% of them detected once, and 0.7% to 0.9% sits in the top ten. This TCR came from an adult with an advanced solid tumor such as melanoma, head and neck, liver or kidney cancer. The chain is built from TRBV4-1 and TRBJ1-1; tentatively, D is TRBD1 (5 bases). The specimen was CD4+ or CD8+ T cells sorted from blood, collected in a trial of the OX40 agonist ivuxolimab. The CDR3 nucleotides are TGCGCCAGCAGCCCGAGAGCAGGGAACGCTGAAGCTTTCTTT. Its translation: CASSPRAGNAEAFF.